One sample yielded the 25 T cell receptor beta chains listed below, sequenced in a study of regulatory T cells in long-lasting Graves disease (dated by TCRdb to about 2021). According to the study, the label for this sample's time point signals: newly diagnosed GD, antithyroid drugs for less than 3 months. RNA was extracted from PBMCs in TRIzol for both TCR sequencing and RNA sequencing. Library construction relied on multiplex PCR. Sequencing was performed on an Illumina HiSeq 4000. To build TCR beta libraries, CDR3 regions were amplified by Arm-PCR using iRepertoire HTBI primers. TCRdb applied fastp at Q25 and MiXCR to the public reads, then kept only in-frame beta chains. Rows merge per CDR3 protein into single entries with the most common DNA and genes. A total of approximately 440,000 distinct CDR3 sequences appear in this sample, around 15% of them only once. Jointly, the top ten make up about 12% of the sample.

The same sample was also used in a study of T cells in Graves' hyperthyroidism and ophthalmopathy.

Sequenced material: peripheral blood mononuclear cells (PBMCs), taken at new diagnosis, from a patient treated with antithyroid drugs. The receptors derive from a man in his forties or fifties with Graves disease. Donor details come from another sample of the same person, matched by shared clones.

This clonotype was counted many times. The chain uses TRBV11-2 and TRBJ2-7; D is ambiguous. The CDR3 spans 14 residues. CDR1 is SGHAT, CDR2 FQNNGV, per germline. Trimming stripped 1 base from V and 2 bases from J, with 9 bases between. The CDR3 nucleotides read TGTGCCAGCAGCTTAGCGAGCAGAGCCTACGAGCAGTACTTC. Its protein product is CASSLASRAYEQYF.

This clonotype has only a few counts. One junction end disagrees with the germline gene, perhaps due to a read error. This chain uses TRBV5-1 with TRBJ1-4, with TRBD1 matching 10 bases. CDR3 length: 14 amino acids. Germline V gives CDR1 SGHRS, CDR2 YFSETQ. The CDR3 region has the DNA TGCGCCAGCGGCTTGGGACAGGGGAGCGAAAAACTGTTTTTT. This gives the protein CASGLGQGSEKLFF.

This clonotype was counted many times. The CDR3 nucleotides read TGTGCCAGCACCGGGACAGGCGAGCAGTACTTC. Translated: CASTGTGEQYF. V gene TRBV28 combines with J gene TRBJ2-7, with 8 nucleotides matching TRBD1. Trimming cost V 7 bases and J 6 bases; bases outside gene matches: 2. CDR1 MDHEN and CDR2 SYDVKM come from the germline V gene. This CDR3 has 11 amino acids.

This clonotype was counted only a few times. The chain couples TRBV12-5 to TRBJ1-6, with TRBD1 matching 7 bases. Germline CDR1 reads LGHNT; CDR2 reads FRNRAP. Trimming removed 8 bases from V and 2 bases from J; junction bases left unmatched: 0. This CDR3 has 13 residues. The CDR3 DNA sequence: TGTGCTAGTAGGGGGCCCTATAATTCACCCCTCCACTTT. Translation gives CASRGPYNSPLHF.

This clonotype was seen ten or more times. The chain is built from TRBV6-2 or TRBV6-3 and TRBJ2-1; 8 nucleotides line up with TRBD1. J gave up 4 bases and V 2 bases, and 13 bases lay outside the gene matches. Per the germline V gene, CDR1 is MNHEY and CDR2 is SVGEGT. The CDR3 runs to 18 residues. In nucleotides, the CDR3 is TGTGCCAGCAGTTACCGTTTTTCCCGGGACAGGCAATACAATGAGCAGTTCTTC. Translation gives CASSYRFSRDRQYNEQFF.

As concerns this clonotype: This sequence may be a read error, since a much larger clone differs from it by one base. The chain uses TRBV11-2 and TRBJ2-7; D gene ambiguous. This CDR3 is 15 amino acids long. CDR1 and CDR2 from the germline V gene are SGHAT and FQNNGV. CDR3 nucleotides: TGTGCCAGCAGCATCCGGGCCCCCTTGTCCTACGGGCAGTACTTC. Amino acids: CASSIRAPLSYGQYF.

This clonotype occurred many times. The chain carries TRBV6-1 and TRBJ2-2; D possibly corresponds to TRBD1 (5 bases). The germline V gene has CDR1 MNHNS and CDR2 SASEGT. This CDR3 region has 15 residues. With 6 bases removed from V and 6 bases from J, the gap between germline ends came to 17 bases. CDR3 in DNA: TGTGCCAGCAGGATCGCTCAGGGTAACCCCGGGGAGCTGTTTTTT. The encoded protein is CASRIAQGNPGELFF.

Of note for this clonotype: A much more abundant neighbour one base away suggests this may be a read error. It is likely a read error, because the conserved phenylalanine at the end of the CDR3 is missing. V is TRBV5-5 and J is TRBJ1-2, with TRBD1 matching over 7 bases. V lost 4 bases, J lost 8 bases, and 8 bases stayed unmatched. This CDR3 spans 13 amino acids. Germline CDR1 is SGHKS and CDR2 is YYEKEE (reference sequence). Written as DNA, the CDR3 is TGTGCCAGCAGCCTCCGACAGGGAAGGGGCTACACCTTG. Amino acids: CASSLRQGRGYTL.

This clonotype was recorded many times. This chain links TRBV3-1 with TRBJ1-5; no clear D. CDR3 length: 12 amino acids. CDR1 is LGHDT, CDR2 YNNKEL, per germline (reference sequence). The V gene lost 8 bases and the J gene lost 7 bases, with 12 bases spanning the gap. DNA for the CDR3: TGTGCCAGCGGGGAGGGTGGGCAGCCCCAGCATTTT. Translated: CASGEGGQPQHF. Based on the CDR3 plus reference TRBV3-1 and TRBJ1-5, the full variable domain is DTAVSQTPKYLVTQMGNDKSIKCEQNLGHDTMYWYKQDSKKFLKIMFSYNNKELIINETVPNRFSPKSPDKAHLNLHINSLELGDSAVYFCASGEGGQPQHFGDGTRLSIL.

This clonotype was recorded a few times. The chain links TRBV28 to TRBJ2-6; D may be TRBD1 (5 bases). Germline V gene lookup returns CDR1 MDHEN and CDR2 SYDVKM. The CDR3 contains 14 residues. V lost 5 bases to trimming and J lost 4 bases, with 9 bases between them. The CDR3 DNA reads as TGTGCCAGCAGTGGGGCGAGGGGGGCCAACGTCCTGACTTTC. Protein: CASSGARGANVLTF. Complete variable domain (other parts from reference TRBV28 and TRBJ2-6): DVKVTQSSRYLVKRTGEKVFLECVQDMDHENMFWYRQDPGLGLRLIYFSYDVKMKEKGDIPEGYSVSREKKERFSLILESASTNQTSMYLCASSGARGANVLTFGAGSRLTVL.

This clonotype has only a few counts. V and J are TRBV14 and TRBJ1-1; weak D call: TRBD1 (5 bases). Trimming took off 4 bases at V and 0 bases at J, with 15 bases between the two ends. The germline gives CDR1 SGHDN, CDR2 FVKESK. The CDR3 has 16 residues. CDR3 sequence (DNA): TGTGCCAGCAGCCTCTGGGACGGGAGAATGAACACTGAAGCTTTCTTT. Translated: CASSLWDGRMNTEAFF.

The chain couples TRBV6-2 or TRBV6-3 to TRBJ1-3; D gene ambiguous. Germline V gene data show CDR1 as MNHEY and CDR2 as SVGEGT. V was pared by 2 bases and J by 0 bases, with 2 bases between. This CDR3 region has 13 residues. The CDR3 reads CASSYASGNTIYF. CDR3 DNA: TGTGCCAGCAGTTACGCCTCTGGAAACACCATATATTTT.

This clonotype has only a few counts. The chain combines TRBV10-1 with TRBJ1-5; D is ambiguous. Germline CDR1 is WNHNN and CDR2 is SYGVQD (reference sequence). Trimming cost V 0 bases and J 5 bases, with 2 bases left between them. This CDR3 has 12 amino acids. The CDR3 sequence is CASSESDQPQHF. CDR3 coding DNA: TGCGCCAGCAGTGAGTCCGATCAGCCCCAGCATTTT.

This clonotype was counted between two and nine times. The rearrangement links TRBV9 to TRBJ1-1; D is unclear. The V end was cut by 0 bases, the J end by 0 bases, with 6 bases between. CDR3 length equals 14 residues. Germline lookup yields CDR1 SGDLS and CDR2 YYNGEE. CDR3 residues: CASSVGVMNTEAFF. The CDR3 coding sequence is TGTGCCAGCAGCGTAGGAGTCATGAACACTGAAGCTTTCTTT.

The chain employs TRBV5-1 and TRBJ1-6; TRBD1 matches at 9 bases. The CDR3 has 15 residues. Germline lookup yields CDR1 SGHRS and CDR2 YFSETQ. The trim removed 4 bases at V and 8 bases at J, leaving 7 bases unmatched. CDR3 in amino acids: CASSIQGATDSPLHF. The CDR3 DNA reads as TGCGCCAGCAGCATACAGGGGGCTACTGATTCACCCCTCCACTTT.

The rearrangement links TRBV7-9 to TRBJ1-3; D may be TRBD1 (5 bases). V was clipped by 5 bases and J by 3 bases, with 17 bases between them. The germline gives CDR1 SEHNR, CDR2 FQNEAQ (reference sequence). The CDR3 extends over 16 amino acids. The CDR3 spells CASSALTQGDGNTIYF. The CDR3 DNA sequence: TGTGCCAGCAGCGCCTTAACCCAGGGTGATGGAAACACCATATATTTT.

Comments on this clonotype: A far bigger clonotype differs at one base, so this is likely a read error. The chain couples TRBV3-1 to TRBJ2-1; D is perhaps TRBD2 (6 bases). Germline CDR1 LGHDT, CDR2 YNNKEL (reference sequence). The germline V and J ends were trimmed by 3 bases and 10 bases, with 10 bases remaining between them. The CDR3 runs 12 residues. The CDR3 spells CASSHGAGEQFF. In DNA, the CDR3 is TGTGCCAGCAGCCACGGGGCGGGGGAGCAGTTCTTC.

The sample holds many counts of this clonotype. This rearrangement joins TRBV20-1 to TRBJ2-7; D unclear. V dropped 3 bases and J dropped 5 bases, with 8 bases sitting between them. The CDR3 runs 11 residues. Per the germline V gene, CDR1 is DFQATT and CDR2 is SNEGSKA (reference sequence). Here the CDR3 DNA reads TGCAGTGCTAGGTCAGACCACGAGCAGTACTTC. Protein: CSARSDHEQYF.

This clonotype was counted a few times. This chain links TRBV24-1 with TRBJ2-2; D may be TRBD2 (5 bases). V dropped 3 bases and J dropped 6 bases, with 7 bases sitting between them. CDR1 is KGHDR, CDR2 SFDVKD, per germline. The CDR3 totals 13 residues. This chain's CDR3 is CATSDRGPGELFF. CDR3 DNA: TGTGCCACCAGTGATAGAGGGCCCGGGGAGCTGTTTTTT.

This clonotype was seen a few times. The chain couples TRBV30 to TRBJ2-7; no definite D call. CDR3 length: 13 residues. Germline loops: CDR1 GTSNPN, CDR2 SVGIG (reference sequence). Trimming shortened V by 0 bases and J by 5 bases, and 11 bases separated the two germline ends. CDR3 in DNA: TGTGCCTGGAGTGTCGGGTTTTTGGACGAGCAGTACTTC. This translates into CAWSVGFLDEQYF.

This clonotype was recorded many times. This chain links TRBV11-2 with TRBJ2-1; no reliable D call. The germline gives CDR1 SGHAT, CDR2 FQNNGV. The CDR3 is made up of 15 amino acids. V lost 3 bases and J 1 base, leaving 10 bases between the germline ends. The CDR3 loop is CASSFGRRSYNEQFF. The CDR3 coding sequence is TGTGCCAGCAGCTTTGGACGGCGGTCCTACAATGAGCAGTTCTTC.

The rearrangement joins TRBV19 to TRBJ2-1; possible D gene TRBD2, 5 bases. Looked up from germline, CDR1 is LNHDA and CDR2 is SQIVND (reference sequence). The CDR3 extends over 15 amino acids. With 7 bases removed from V and 0 bases from J, the gap between germline ends came to 13 bases. CDR3 nucleotide sequence: TGTGCCAGTACCCCGGGGATTAGCTCCTACAATGAGCAGTTCTTC. Residues: CASTPGISSYNEQFF.

This rearrangement joins TRBV11-2 to TRBJ2-3; D gene unclear. The CDR3 has 16 residues. The germline V gene has CDR1 SGHAT and CDR2 FQNNGV. V was shortened by 0 bases and J by 8 bases, with 18 bases between the two germline ends. The CDR3 DNA follows: TGTGCCAGCAGCTTAGATAGGCCCCCGGGCGGCTTTACGCAGTATTTT. Translation: CASSLDRPPGGFTQYF.

J is TRBJ1-4 and V is TRBV6-5; no definite D call. V lost 1 base and J lost 7, with 16 bases in between. The CDR3 is 16 residues long. CDR1 and CDR2 (germline): MNHEY, SVGAGI. CDR3 DNA sequence: TGTGCCAGCAGTTACTTTATTCCCTCAAAAGGTGAAAAACTGTTTTTT. Protein sequence: CASSYFIPSKGEKLFF.

The V and J genes are TRBV20-1 and TRBJ1-2, with D maybe TRBD1 (5 bases). This CDR3 spans 12 amino acids. CDR1 and CDR2 from the germline V gene are DFQATT and SNEGSKA (reference sequence). Trimming pared 3 bases from V and 3 bases from J, leaving 8 bases between. The CDR3 loop reads CSARRGDYGYTF. The CDR3 DNA follows: TGCAGTGCTAGGCGGGGGGACTATGGCTACACCTTC.